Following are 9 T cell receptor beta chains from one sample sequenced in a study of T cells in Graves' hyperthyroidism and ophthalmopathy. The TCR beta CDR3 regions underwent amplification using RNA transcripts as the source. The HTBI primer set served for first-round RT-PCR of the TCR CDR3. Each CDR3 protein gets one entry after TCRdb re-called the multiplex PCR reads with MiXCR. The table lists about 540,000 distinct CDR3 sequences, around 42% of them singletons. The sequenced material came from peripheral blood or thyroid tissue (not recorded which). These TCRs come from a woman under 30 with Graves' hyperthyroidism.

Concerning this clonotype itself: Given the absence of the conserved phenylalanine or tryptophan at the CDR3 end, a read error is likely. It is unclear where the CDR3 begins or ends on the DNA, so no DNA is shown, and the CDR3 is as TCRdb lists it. CDR3 loop: CAISETGGASSNQPRPR. This sequence joins TRBV10-3 and TRBJ1-5; whether TRBD1, the table's D call, matches the DNA was not checked. The CDR3 contains 17 residues when both ends are counted. CDR1 is ENHRY and CDR2 is SYGVKD in the germline V gene.

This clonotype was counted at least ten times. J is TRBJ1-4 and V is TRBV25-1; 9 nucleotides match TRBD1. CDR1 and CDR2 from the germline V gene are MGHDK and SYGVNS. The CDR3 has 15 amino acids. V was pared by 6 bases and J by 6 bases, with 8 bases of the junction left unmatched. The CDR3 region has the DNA TGTGCCAGCAGAGAGCCGGGACAGGGATATGAAAAACTGTTTTTT. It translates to CASREPGQGYEKLFF.

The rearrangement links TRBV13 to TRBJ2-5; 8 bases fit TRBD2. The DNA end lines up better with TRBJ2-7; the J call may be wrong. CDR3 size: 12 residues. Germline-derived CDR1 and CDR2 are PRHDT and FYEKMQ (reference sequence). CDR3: CASSTREGEQYF. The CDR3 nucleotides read TGTGCCAGCAGCACCCGGGAGGGCGAGCAGTACTTC.

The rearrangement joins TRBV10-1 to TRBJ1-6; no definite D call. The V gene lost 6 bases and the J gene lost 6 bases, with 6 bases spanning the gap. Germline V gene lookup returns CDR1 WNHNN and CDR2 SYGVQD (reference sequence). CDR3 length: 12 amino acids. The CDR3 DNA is TGCGCCAGCAGCGACATTAATTCACCCCTCCACTTT. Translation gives CASSDINSPLHF.

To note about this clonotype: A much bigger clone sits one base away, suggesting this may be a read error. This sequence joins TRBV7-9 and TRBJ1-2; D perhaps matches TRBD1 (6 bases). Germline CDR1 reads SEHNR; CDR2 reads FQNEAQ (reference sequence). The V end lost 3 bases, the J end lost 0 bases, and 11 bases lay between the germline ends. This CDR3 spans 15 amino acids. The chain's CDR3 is CASSLASGANYGYTF. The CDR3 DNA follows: TGTGCCAGCAGCTTGGCGTCAGGGGCTAACTATGGCTACACCTTC.

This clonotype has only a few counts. This chain's CDR3 is CASSSGGDAEAFF. In DNA, the CDR3 is TGTGCCAGCAGCTCGGGGGGGGACGCTGAAGCTTTCTTT. The chain joins TRBV12-3 or TRBV12-4 to TRBJ1-1, with D tentatively TRBD1 (5 bases). CDR3 length: 13 amino acids. Trimming removed 6 bases at V and 6 bases at J, with 14 bases between.

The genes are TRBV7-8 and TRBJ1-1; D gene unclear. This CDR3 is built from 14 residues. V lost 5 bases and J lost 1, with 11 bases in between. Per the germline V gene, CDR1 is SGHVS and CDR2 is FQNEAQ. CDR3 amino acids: CASSQEDGNTEAFF. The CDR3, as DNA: TGTGCCAGCAGCCAAGAAGATGGGAACACTGAAGCTTTCTTT.

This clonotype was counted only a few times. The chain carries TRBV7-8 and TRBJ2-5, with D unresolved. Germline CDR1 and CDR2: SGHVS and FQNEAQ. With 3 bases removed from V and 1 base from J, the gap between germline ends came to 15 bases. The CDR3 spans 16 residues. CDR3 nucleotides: TGTGCCAGCAGCTTTTGGCTCACCGAACTCCAAGAGACCCAGTACTTC. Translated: CASSFWLTELQETQYF. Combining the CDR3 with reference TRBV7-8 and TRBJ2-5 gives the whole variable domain GAGVSQSPRYKVAKRGQDVALRCDPISGHVSLFWYQQALGQGPEFLTYFQNEAQLDKSGLPSDRFFAERPEGSVSTLKIQRTQQEDSAVYLCASSFWLTELQETQYFGPGTRLLVL.

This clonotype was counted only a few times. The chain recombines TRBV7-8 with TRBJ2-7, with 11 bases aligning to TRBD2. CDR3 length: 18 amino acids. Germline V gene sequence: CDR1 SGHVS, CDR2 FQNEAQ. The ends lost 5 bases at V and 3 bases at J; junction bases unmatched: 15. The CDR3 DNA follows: TGTGCCAGCAGCCACCGGACTAGCGGGCAAACCGATCTCTACGAGCAGTACTTC. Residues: CASSHRTSGQTDLYEQYF.